This T cell receptor (beta chain) was sequenced for a study of T-cell reconstitution after alpha-beta-depleted transplantation in children. Unique molecular identifiers were used to barcode this TCRbeta library. TCRdb reanalysed the PCR reads using MiXCR and keeps one entry per CDR3 protein. The sample records around 700,000 distinct CDR3 sequences, around 12% being singletons. This clonotype was observed many times. The CDR3 is made up of 14 amino acids. The ends were cut back, 6 bases at V and 0 bases at J, with 15 bases in the middle. Germline V lookup: CDR1 DFQATT, CDR2 SNEGSKA (reference sequence).

This rearrangement joins TRBV20-1 to TRBJ2-7; D gene uncertain. The sequences come from PBMCs, collected before TCRalphabeta/CD19-depleted stem cell transplant. The origin of this receptor is a girl aged 2-10 years with congenital amegakaryocytic thrombocytopenia, due to receive a stem cell transplant. This CDR3 reads CSARRPAVSYEQYF. The CDR3 region has the DNA TGCAGTGCCCGTCGTCCGGCCGTCTCCTACGAGCAGTACTTC.